The clone carrying this TCR beta chain came up a few times. Trimming cost V 5 bases and J 4 bases, with 22 bases left between them. This CDR3 spans 17 amino acids. CDR1 and CDR2 from the germline V gene are LNHDA and SQIVND (reference sequence). These data are taken from a study of T cells in Graves' hyperthyroidism and ophthalmopathy. Turning to the study itself: Before treatment of any kind, peripheral blood was taken at initial diagnosis.

Amplified regions were TCR beta CDR3 sequences from RNA transcripts. HTBI primers were used for first-round RT-PCR of the TCR CDR3. TCRdb fed the multiplex PCR reads into MiXCR, producing one record per CDR3 protein. The sample has 350,000 to 400,000 distinct CDR3 sequences, about 15% seen once. This chain uses TRBV19 with TRBJ2-3; D possibly uses TRBD1 or TRBD2 (5 bases each). This receptor was obtained from a woman under 40 with Graves' hyperthyroidism. The sequencing input was blood. The DNA for the CDR3 is TGTGCCAGTAGTGCCAGGCCCCTGGGACGCGCCTCAGATACGCAGTATTTT. Amino acids: CASSARPLGRASDTQYF.